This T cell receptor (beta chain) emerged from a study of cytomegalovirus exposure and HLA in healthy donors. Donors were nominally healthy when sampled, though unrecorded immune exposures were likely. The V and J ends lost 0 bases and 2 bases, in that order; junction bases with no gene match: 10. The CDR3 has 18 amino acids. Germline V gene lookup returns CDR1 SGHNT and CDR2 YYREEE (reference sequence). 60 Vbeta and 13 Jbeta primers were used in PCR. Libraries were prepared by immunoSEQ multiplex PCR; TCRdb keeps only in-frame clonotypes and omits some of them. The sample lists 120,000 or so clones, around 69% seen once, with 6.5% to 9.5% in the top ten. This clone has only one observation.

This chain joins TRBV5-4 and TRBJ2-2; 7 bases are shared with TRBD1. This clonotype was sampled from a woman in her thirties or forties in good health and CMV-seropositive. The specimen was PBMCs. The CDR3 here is CASSLEPGGQLNTGELFF. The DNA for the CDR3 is TGTGCCAGCAGCTTGGAACCTGGGGGACAGCTTAACACCGGGGAGCTGTTTTTT.